These 9 T cell receptor beta chains share one sample of origin, sequenced in a study of shared clonotypes between healthy human individuals (dated by TCRdb to 2020 to 2022). CD8 naive samples were CD45RO-negative cells positively selected for CCR7, giving a CD45RA+CCR7+ population that excluded TemRA cells. The library relied on the immunoSEQ multiplex PCR assay. TCRdb mirrors the immuneACCESS table, restricted to in-frame sequences. Some clones are absent from its copies; in checked studies, under half trace to an unresolved V gene, and the reason for the others is unknown. Here the sample has about 2.1 million clones; around 93% occur a single time. The ten top clones hold roughly 1.7% of the sample. Sequencing used naive CD8+ T cells from PBMCs. The cell subset or site label corresponds to: CD45RA+CCR7+. The receptors come from a man between 18 and 35 years old in good health. Some clones in this sample may be carry-over from other donors' samples.

The CDR3 coding sequence is TGCAGTGCTGACAGGGACTATGGCTACACCTTC. This codes for CSADRDYGYTF. This chain uses TRBV20-1 with TRBJ1-2; TRBD1 aligns across 7 bases. Germline loops: CDR1 DFQATT, CDR2 SNEGSKA (reference sequence). Trimming at V came to 5 bases and at J to 3 bases, leaving 0 bases not matched to a gene. The CDR3 loop spans 11 amino acids.

Only a few counts were recorded for this clone. This rearrangement joins TRBV9 to TRBJ1-1; the D gene is possibly TRBD1 (6 bases). There are 15 residues in the CDR3. Germline CDR1 is SGDLS and CDR2 is YYNGEE. The ends were cut back, 1 base at V and 1 base at J, with 11 bases in the middle. The CDR3 region is CASSVRGNPNTEAFF. The DNA for the CDR3 is TGTGCCAGCAGCGTAAGGGGGAACCCGAACACTGAAGCTTTCTTT.

The chain employs TRBV28 and TRBJ2-5, with 7 bases lining up with TRBD1. Germline V gives CDR1 MDHEN, CDR2 SYDVKM. The CDR3 has 15 amino acids. V lost 6 bases and J lost 5; bases outside the gene matches: 12. In DNA, the CDR3 is TGTGCCAGCAGCGGTTTGGGGACAGAAAAGGAGACCCAGTACTTC. The encoded protein is CASSGLGTEKETQYF.

This clone was seen a single time. The V call is TRBV6-1, the J call TRBJ1-1, with D possibly being TRBD1 (6 bases). V lost 4 bases and J 1 base, leaving 13 bases between the germline ends. CDR1 MNHNS and CDR2 SASEGT come from the germline V gene. CDR3 length: 15 residues. The CDR3 DNA reads TGTGCCAGCAGTGCAAATCCGGGACAGAACACTGAAGCTTTCTTT. Translated: CASSANPGQNTEAFF.

J is TRBJ2-7 and V is TRBV19; the D is unclear. The CDR3 covers 16 residues. Trimming shortened V by 0 bases and J by 2 bases, and 14 bases separated the two germline ends. The V gene's germline CDR1 is LNHDA and CDR2 SQIVND (reference sequence). DNA for the CDR3: TGTGCCAGTAGTATAGATGAGGAGAGAGAGCCCTACGAGCAGTACTTC. Translated, it gives CASSIDEEREPYEQYF.

The genes are TRBV5-1 and TRBJ2-1, with TRBD2 matching 11 bases. CDR1 and CDR2 from the germline V gene are SGHRS and YFSETQ. The J segment lost 6 bases and the V segment lost 4 bases, leaving 9 bases of the junction unmatched. This CDR3 has 16 residues. The CDR3 coding sequence is TGCGCCAGCAGCCTCGATGCCGGGACTAGCGGCAATGAGCAGTTCTTC. Its protein is CASSLDAGTSGNEQFF.

The CDR3 DNA is TGTGCCAGCAGATTCCGGGGGGTTAGAACTAATGAAAAACTGTTTTTT. Residues: CASRFRGVRTNEKLFF. The chain is built from TRBV6-4 and TRBJ1-4, with a tentative D call TRBD1 (5 bases). The CDR3 contains 16 residues. CDR1 and CDR2 from the germline V gene are MRHNA and SNTAGT. V lost 6 bases to trimming and J lost 1 base, with 15 bases between them.

The chain combines TRBV6-6 with TRBJ2-1; D gene unclear. The germline gives CDR1 MNHNY, CDR2 SVGAGI (reference sequence). Deletions cut 0 bases from V and 8 bases from J, with 8 bases between. The CDR3 contains 13 residues. The CDR3 protein is CASSYSSSYEQFF. The CDR3 DNA reads as TGTGCCAGCAGTTACTCGTCGAGTTATGAGCAGTTCTTC.

In this sample, this clone turned up a few times. V is TRBV5-8 and J is TRBJ2-7, with D uncertain. The germline CDR1 and CDR2 sequences are SGHTS and YDEGEE. This CDR3 has 11 residues. Trimming cost V 4 bases and J 2 bases, with 4 bases left between them. CDR3 bases: TGTGCCAGCAGCCACCCCTACGAGCAGTACTTC. This translates into CASSHPYEQYF.